Following are 31 T cell receptor beta chains from one sample sequenced in a study of blood T cell repertoires in COVID-19. Measured with immunoSEQ multiplex PCR; TCRdb has only the in-frame clones, and not every one. The table records around 100,000 clones, approximately 87% of them present only once. Sequencing was done on a sample of peripheral blood. These receptors were obtained from a woman younger than 45 with acute or convalescent COVID-19.

This clone occurred once. The J gene is TRBJ2-6, the V gene TRBV5-1; possible D gene TRBD1, 6 bases. The germline CDR1 and CDR2 sequences are SGHRS and YFSETQ. Trimming took 4 bases from V and 2 from J, leaving 10 bases between them. CDR3 length: 15 amino acids. The DNA of the CDR3 is TGCGCCAGCAGCATAAACAGGGCTGGGGCCAACGTCCTGACTTTC. This translates into CASSINRAGANVLTF. The full variable domain, its missing parts supplied by reference TRBV5-1 and TRBJ2-6, is KAGVTQTPRYLIKTRGQQVTLSCSPISGHRSVSWYQQTPGQGLQFLFEYFSETQRNKGNFPGRFSGRQFSNSRSEMNVSTLELGDSALYLCASSINRAGANVLTFGAGSRLTVL.

This clone showed up just once. This chain connects TRBV4-1 to TRBJ1-1; D unresolved. The V gene lost 0 bases and the J gene lost 1 base, with 12 bases spanning the gap. The CDR3 loop spans 16 amino acids. Germline loops: CDR1 MGHRA, CDR2 YSYEKL. Written as DNA, the CDR3 is TGCGCCAGCAGCCAAGATCCCGCCTCCGGGAACACTGAAGCTTTCTTT. This translates into CASSQDPASGNTEAFF.

The V gene is TRBV19, the J gene TRBJ1-2; D not resolved. V lost 4 bases and J 8 bases, leaving 14 bases between the germline ends. The CDR3 sequence is 13 residues long. Germline loops: CDR1 LNHDA, CDR2 SQIVND (reference sequence). The CDR3 nucleotides are TGTGCCAGTAGTAATTTGGCAGCGGGGGGCTACACCTTC. It encodes CASSNLAAGGYTF.

DNA of the CDR3: TGTGCCACCAGTGATCCCGCCTCCCGGGAGCACGGCCGTGGCTACACCTTC. This translates into CATSDPASREHGRGYTF. This sequence joins TRBV24-1 and TRBJ1-2; no reliable D call. Germline V gene lookup returns CDR1 KGHDR and CDR2 SFDVKD. The CDR3 consists of 17 residues. Trimming shortened V by 3 bases and J by 7 bases, and 23 bases separated the two germline ends.

The chain has TRBV6-5 and TRBJ1-5; 11 bases are shared with TRBD1. Germline V CDR1 and CDR2: MNHEY, SVGAGI. The V segment lost 8 bases and the J segment 5 bases; nucleotides outside the gene matches: 8. The CDR3 consists of 15 residues. The CDR3 nucleotides are TGTGCCAGCCGACCGGGACAGGGGGGCCATCAGCCCCAGCATTTT. It encodes CASRPGQGGHQPQHF.

The chain has TRBV5-1 and TRBJ1-2, with TRBD1 matching 9 bases. V lost 1 base to trimming and J lost 3 bases; unmatched junction nucleotides: 4. Germline-derived CDR1 and CDR2 are SGHRS and YFSETQ. The CDR3 has 15 amino acids. DNA for the CDR3: TGCGCCAGCAGCTTGACAGGGGGCAGGGACTATGGCTACACCTTC. Its translation is CASSLTGGRDYGYTF.

The rearrangement joins TRBV19 to TRBJ2-1; 7 bases are a match to TRBD2. The CDR3 loop spans 15 amino acids. The V segment lost 0 bases and the J segment 4 bases; nucleotides outside the gene matches: 3. CDR1 and CDR2 (germline): LNHDA, SQIVND (reference sequence). CDR3 sequence: CASSIDQGGYNEQFF. In DNA, the CDR3 is TGTGCCAGTAGTATAGATCAGGGAGGGTACAATGAGCAGTTCTTC.

This clone was observed a few times. The chain recombines TRBV4-1 with TRBJ1-2, with 8 bases that match TRBD1. J was trimmed by 6 bases and V by 4 bases; bases with no gene match: 7. This CDR3 is built from 14 residues. From germline, CDR1 is MGHRA and CDR2 YSYEKL. The CDR3 protein is CASSPHGQGDGYTF. In nucleotides, the CDR3 is TGCGCCAGCAGCCCGCATGGACAGGGAGATGGCTACACCTTC.

This clone was found a few times. The V gene is TRBV30, the J gene TRBJ1-2; 7 nucleotides line up with TRBD1. CDR1 and CDR2 from the germline V gene are GTSNPN and SVGIG (reference sequence). This CDR3 contains 14 residues. Unmatched junction bases numbered 5, after V lost 0 bases and J lost 4 bases. As DNA, the CDR3 is TGTGCCTGGAGTGTTGGGTCAGGGGGCTATGGCTACACCTTC. As protein: CAWSVGSGGYGYTF.

The V and J genes are TRBV3-1 (or the pseudogene TRBV3-2) and TRBJ1-6; possible D gene TRBD1, 6 bases. This CDR3 region has 15 residues. CDR1 and CDR2 from the germline V gene are LGHDT and YNNKEL (reference sequence). The V gene lost 4 bases and the J gene lost 7 bases, with 14 bases spanning the gap. CDR3 coding DNA: TGTGCCAGCAGCCCCTCGGGGGGCGCGAATTCACCCCTCCACTTT. It is translated as CASSPSGGANSPLHF.

This chain links TRBV7-9 with TRBJ1-1; D uncertain. Trimming cost V 1 base and J 3 bases, with 6 bases left between them. The CDR3 runs to 13 residues. The germline CDR1 and CDR2 sequences are SEHNR and FQNEAQ (reference sequence). This chain's CDR3 is CASSLGQYTEAFF. The CDR3 nucleotides are TGTGCCAGCAGCTTAGGCCAGTACACTGAAGCTTTCTTT.

V and J are TRBV7-8 and TRBJ2-3; no clear D gene. Trimming removed 3 bases at V and 2 bases at J, with 9 bases between. Germline V lookup: CDR1 SGHVS, CDR2 FQNEAQ. CDR3 size: 14 residues. CDR3 protein: CASSFARDTDTQYF. The CDR3, as DNA: TGTGCCAGCAGCTTTGCTAGAGACACAGATACGCAGTATTTT.

The chain has TRBV12-3 or TRBV12-4 and TRBJ1-2, with a tentative D call TRBD1 (6 bases). This CDR3 contains 13 residues. V was shortened by 4 bases and J by 6 bases, with 12 bases between the two germline ends. The CDR3 bases are TGTGCCAGCAGTTGGACAGTGCGAAATGGCTACACCTTC. It is translated as CASSWTVRNGYTF.

The V gene is TRBV5-1, the J gene TRBJ2-7, with D maybe TRBD2 (6 bases). Germline loops: CDR1 SGHRS, CDR2 YFSETQ. The V end was cut by 4 bases, the J end by 0 bases, with 11 bases between. This CDR3 region has 14 residues. CDR3 sequence reads: CASSAGLNSYEQYF. The CDR3 DNA sequence: TGCGCCAGCAGCGCGGGGCTTAACTCCTACGAGCAGTACTTC. The whole variable domain, filled in from reference TRBV5-1 and TRBJ2-7, reads KAGVTQTPRYLIKTRGQQVTLSCSPISGHRSVSWYQQTPGQGLQFLFEYFSETQRNKGNFPGRFSGRQFSNSRSEMNVSTLELGDSALYLCASSAGLNSYEQYFGPGTRLTVT.

The J gene is TRBJ1-1, the V gene TRBV7-2; no reliable D call. The CDR3 extends over 13 amino acids. Trimming removed 3 bases from V and 1 base from J, with 6 bases in between. Germline V gives CDR1 SGHTA, CDR2 FQGNSA. CDR3 coding DNA: TGTGCCAGCAGCTTTGAGCGGAACACTGAAGCTTTCTTT. It encodes CASSFERNTEAFF.

V usage is TRBV2 and J usage is TRBJ1-6; D gene uncertain. Germline V gene sequence: CDR1 SNHLY, CDR2 FYNNEI. The ends were cut back, 6 bases at V and 11 bases at J, with 11 bases in the middle. This CDR3 has 12 residues. Here the CDR3 reads CASSRTEPPLHF. For the CDR3, the DNA is TGTGCCAGCAGCCGGACTGAGCCACCCCTCCACTTT.

The chain uses TRBV15 and TRBJ1-5; a weak D match, TRBD1 (5 bases). V lost 4 bases, J lost 7 bases, and 11 bases lay in between. The germline CDR1 and CDR2 sequences are LNHNV and YYDKDF (reference sequence). This CDR3 spans 13 amino acids. The DNA for the CDR3 is TGTGCCACCAGCAACCGGGGGGGACAGCCCCAGCATTTT. Translated: CATSNRGGQPQHF.

The chain has TRBV4-1 and TRBJ1-5; 10 bases are a match to TRBD1. There are 14 residues in the CDR3. Trimming removed 4 bases from V and 4 bases from J; junction bases left unmatched: 1. CDR1 is MGHRA, CDR2 YSYEKL, per germline. Here the CDR3 DNA reads TGCGCCAGCAGCCCGGGACAGGGGAATCAGCCCCAGCATTTT. Its protein is CASSPGQGNQPQHF.

Comment on this clone: One end of the junction is discordant with germline, which a read error may explain. The CDR3 loop reads CASSLDRPSGGLLF. The CDR3, as DNA: TGTGCCAGCAGCTTAGATAGACCTAGCGGGGGTTTGCTCTTC. The J gene is TRBJ2-1, the V gene TRBV11-3, with TRBD2 matching 10 bases. This CDR3 region has 14 residues. In germline, CDR1 is SGHNT, CDR2 YENEEA.

Remarks on this clone: Other nucleotide sequences in the sample specify the same CDR3. This rearrangement joins TRBV19 to TRBJ2-2, with 11 bases lining up with TRBD1. Germline V gives CDR1 LNHDA, CDR2 SQIVND (reference sequence). CDR3 length equals 15 residues. The V and J ends lost 3 bases and 6 bases, in that order; junction bases with no gene match: 3. CDR3 sequence (DNA): TGTGCCAGTAGTATCGGGACAGGGGGGTCCGGGGAGCTGTTTTTT. Translation: CASSIGTGGSGELFF.

The genes are TRBV2 and TRBJ2-7; TRBD1 matches at 7 bases. The length of the CDR3 is 13 residues. Germline V lookup: CDR1 SNHLY, CDR2 FYNNEI. Unmatched junction bases numbered 4, after V lost 5 bases and J lost 3 bases. CDR3 nucleotide sequence: TGTGCCAGCAGTTCCGGACAGGTCTACGAGCAGTACTTC. Its translation: CASSSGQVYEQYF. Full variable domain (missing parts from reference TRBV2 and TRBJ2-7): EPEVTQTPSHQVTQMGQEVILRCVPISNHLYFYWYRQILGQKVEFLVSFYNNEISEKSEIFDDQFSVERPDGSNFTLKIRSTKLEDSAMYFCASSSGQVYEQYFGPGTRLTVT.

This clone was recorded a few times. The genes are TRBV5-6 and TRBJ2-7; TRBD1 matches 9 bases. The CDR3 is 16 amino acids. Germline CDR1 reads SGHDT; CDR2 reads YYEEEE. Germline trimming cut 4 bases from V and 3 bases from J; bases unmatched to any gene: 11. CDR3 sequence (DNA): TGTGCCAGCAGCGAAATAAGCGGGACAGGGAGCTACGAGCAGTACTTC. This gives the protein CASSEISGTGSYEQYF.

This clone was seen just once. The V gene is TRBV28, the J gene TRBJ1-1; 8 bases map to TRBD1. CDR1 and CDR2 from the germline V gene are MDHEN and SYDVKM. The junction had 5 bases not matched to a gene; V was cut back by 7 bases and J by 1 base. The CDR3 loop spans 14 amino acids. In DNA, the CDR3 is TGTGCCAGCATTCTGGACAGGGCGAACACTGAAGCTTTCTTT. Its translation: CASILDRANTEAFF. The full variable domain, completed using reference TRBV28 and TRBJ1-1, is DVKVTQSSRYLVKRTGEKVFLECVQDMDHENMFWYRQDPGLGLRLIYFSYDVKMKEKGDIPEGYSVSREKKERFSLILESASTNQTSMYLCASILDRANTEAFFGQGTRLTVV.

This chain connects TRBV5-1 to TRBJ1-2, with D possibly being TRBD1 (6 bases). Germline-derived CDR1 and CDR2 are SGHRS and YFSETQ. The CDR3 has 13 residues. V shed 2 bases and J shed 5 bases, with 10 bases lying between them. The CDR3 DNA sequence: TGCGCCAGCAGCTTTTCAACAGGGTATGGCTACACCTTC. This translates into CASSFSTGYGYTF.

The chain couples TRBV28 to TRBJ1-1; D possibly corresponds to TRBD1 (5 bases). The germline V gene has CDR1 MDHEN and CDR2 SYDVKM. V lost 6 bases and J lost 5, with 16 bases in between. There are 14 residues in the CDR3. Here the CDR3 reads CASSPPGGRTEAFF. The CDR3, as DNA: TGTGCCAGCAGCCCACCCGGGGGACGAACTGAAGCTTTCTTT.

V is TRBV25-1 and J is TRBJ1-2; TRBD1 matches at 9 bases. J lost 8 bases, V lost 6 bases, and 7 bases had no gene match. The CDR3 is 13 amino acids. CDR1 is MGHDK, CDR2 SYGVNS, per germline. CDR3 sequence: CASRERQGGGYTF. The CDR3 DNA follows: TGTGCCAGCAGGGAGAGACAGGGGGGCGGCTACACCTTC.

This clone has only one observation. V and J are TRBV5-1 and TRBJ1-5; no clear D. CDR1 and CDR2 (germline): SGHRS, YFSETQ. CDR3 length: 13 amino acids. Deletions cut 0 bases from V and 4 bases from J, with 5 bases between. The CDR3 nucleotides read TGCGCCAGCAGCTTGGACATAAATCAGCCCCAGCATTTT. Translating it yields CASSLDINQPQHF.

J is TRBJ2-1 and V is TRBV7-9; the D gene is possibly TRBD2 (6 bases). Trimming took off 1 base at V and 3 bases at J, with 13 bases between the two ends. Germline CDR1 and CDR2: SEHNR and FQNEAQ (reference sequence). The CDR3 contains 16 residues. The CDR3 is CASSLVGGSNYNEQFF. CDR3 coding DNA: TGTGCCAGCAGCTTAGTGGGGGGTAGTAACTACAATGAGCAGTTCTTC.

This sequence joins TRBV5-1 and TRBJ1-1; weak D call: TRBD1 (5 bases). Between the trimmed V and J ends, which lost 2 bases and 11 bases, there was a span of 10 bases. The CDR3 totals 11 residues. Germline V lookup: CDR1 SGHRS, CDR2 YFSETQ. The CDR3 sequence is CASSFGGFAFF. CDR3 nucleotide sequence: TGCGCCAGCAGCTTCGGGGGTTTCGCTTTCTTT.

This chain uses TRBV5-1 with TRBJ1-4, with D unclear. Germline V gene data show CDR1 as SGHRS and CDR2 as YFSETQ. The V and J ends lost 2 bases and 3 bases respectively, with 8 bases between them. This CDR3 spans 14 amino acids. The DNA of the CDR3 is TGCGCCAGCAGCTTCGAGCGCCCTAATGAAAAACTGTTTTTT. This codes for CASSFERPNEKLFF. The variable domain in full, completed from reference TRBV5-1 and TRBJ1-4, reads KAGVTQTPRYLIKTRGQQVTLSCSPISGHRSVSWYQQTPGQGLQFLFEYFSETQRNKGNFPGRFSGRQFSNSRSEMNVSTLELGDSALYLCASSFERPNEKLFFGSGTQLSVL.

This rearrangement joins TRBV5-6 to TRBJ2-1; D gene ambiguous. The V gene's germline CDR1 is SGHDT and CDR2 YYEEEE. The V end lost 0 bases, the J end lost 9 bases, and 10 bases lay between the germline ends. This CDR3 is built from 13 residues. The CDR3 coding sequence is TGTGCCAGCAGCTTGGTAAGCCTTGGTGAGCAGTTCTTC. Protein sequence: CASSLVSLGEQFF.